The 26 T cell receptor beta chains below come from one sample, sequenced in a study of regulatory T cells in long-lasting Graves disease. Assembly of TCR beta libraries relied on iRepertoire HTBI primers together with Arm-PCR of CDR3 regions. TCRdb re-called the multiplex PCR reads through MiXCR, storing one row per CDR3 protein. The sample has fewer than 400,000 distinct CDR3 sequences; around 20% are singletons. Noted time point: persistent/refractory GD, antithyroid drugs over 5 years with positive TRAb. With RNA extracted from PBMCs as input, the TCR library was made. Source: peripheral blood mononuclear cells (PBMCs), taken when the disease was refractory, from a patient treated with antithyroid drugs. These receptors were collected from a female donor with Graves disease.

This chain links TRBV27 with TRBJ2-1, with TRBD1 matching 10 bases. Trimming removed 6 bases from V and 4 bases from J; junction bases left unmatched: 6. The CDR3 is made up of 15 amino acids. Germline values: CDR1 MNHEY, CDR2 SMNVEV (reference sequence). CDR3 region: CASRIRDRGYNEQFF. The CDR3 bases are TGTGCCAGCAGAATTCGGGACAGGGGATACAATGAGCAGTTCTTC.

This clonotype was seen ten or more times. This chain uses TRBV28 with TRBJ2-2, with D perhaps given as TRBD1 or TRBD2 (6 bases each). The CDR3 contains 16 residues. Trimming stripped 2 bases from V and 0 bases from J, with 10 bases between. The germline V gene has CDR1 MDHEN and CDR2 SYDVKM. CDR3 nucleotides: TGTGCCAGCAGTTTAAGGGGGGCTCCGAACACCGGGGAGCTGTTTTTT. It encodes CASSLRGAPNTGELFF.

CDR3 bases: TGTGCCAGCTCCTATATAGGGGGGGGAAATCAGCCCCAGCATTTT. Amino acids: CASSYIGGGNQPQHF. This chain links TRBV18 with TRBJ1-5; possible D gene TRBD1, 6 bases. Germline CDR1 and CDR2: KGHSH and LQKENI. Between the trimmed V and J ends, which lost 6 bases and 4 bases, there was a span of 16 bases. The CDR3 contains 15 residues.

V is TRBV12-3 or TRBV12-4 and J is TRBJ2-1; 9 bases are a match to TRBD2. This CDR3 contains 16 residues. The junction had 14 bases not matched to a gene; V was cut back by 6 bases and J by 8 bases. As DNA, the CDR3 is TGTGCCAGCAGCCCTAACTGGCGGGGGGGCACGGATGAGCAGTTCTTC. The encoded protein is CASSPNWRGGTDEQFF.

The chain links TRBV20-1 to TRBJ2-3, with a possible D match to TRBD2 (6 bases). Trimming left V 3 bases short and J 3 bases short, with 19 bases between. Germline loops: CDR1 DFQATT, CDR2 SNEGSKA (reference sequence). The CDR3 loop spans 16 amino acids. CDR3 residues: CSARPRDLAATDTQYF. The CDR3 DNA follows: TGCAGTGCTAGGCCCCGGGACTTAGCCGCGACAGATACGCAGTATTTT.

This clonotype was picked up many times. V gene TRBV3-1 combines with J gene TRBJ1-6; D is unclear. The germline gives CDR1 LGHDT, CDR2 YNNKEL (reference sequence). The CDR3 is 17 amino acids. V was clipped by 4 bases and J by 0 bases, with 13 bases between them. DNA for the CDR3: TGTGCCAGCAGCCCCTCACGCTGGCGCTCCTATAATTCACCCCTCCACTTT. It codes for CASSPSRWRSYNSPLHF.

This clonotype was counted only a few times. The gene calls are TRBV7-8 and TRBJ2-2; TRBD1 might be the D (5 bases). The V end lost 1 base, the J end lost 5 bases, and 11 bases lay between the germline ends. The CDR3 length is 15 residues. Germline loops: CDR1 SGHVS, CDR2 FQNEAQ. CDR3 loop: CASSLERQRTGELFF. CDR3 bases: TGTGCCAGCAGCTTAGAGCGACAGAGAACCGGGGAGCTGTTTTTT.

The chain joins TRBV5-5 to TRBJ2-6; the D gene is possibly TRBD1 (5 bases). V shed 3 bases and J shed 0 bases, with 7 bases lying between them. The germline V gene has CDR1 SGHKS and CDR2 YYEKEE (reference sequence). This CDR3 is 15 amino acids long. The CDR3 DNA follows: TGTGCCAGCAGCTGGCAGGGCTCTGGGGCCAACGTCCTGACTTTC. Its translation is CASSWQGSGANVLTF. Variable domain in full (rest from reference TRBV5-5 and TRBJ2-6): DAGVTQSPTHLIKTRGQQVTLRCSPISGHKSVSWYQQVLGQGPQFIFQYYEKEERGRGNFPDRFSARQFPNYSSELNVNALLLGDSALYLCASSWQGSGANVLTFGAGSRLTVL.

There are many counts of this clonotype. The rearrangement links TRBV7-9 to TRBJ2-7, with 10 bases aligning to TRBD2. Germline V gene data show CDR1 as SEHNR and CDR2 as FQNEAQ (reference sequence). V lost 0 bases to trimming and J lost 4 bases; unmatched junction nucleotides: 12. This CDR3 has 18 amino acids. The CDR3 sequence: CASSLANLRTSGKYEQYF. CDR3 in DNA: TGTGCCAGCAGCTTAGCGAACTTGAGAACTAGCGGGAAATACGAGCAGTACTTC.

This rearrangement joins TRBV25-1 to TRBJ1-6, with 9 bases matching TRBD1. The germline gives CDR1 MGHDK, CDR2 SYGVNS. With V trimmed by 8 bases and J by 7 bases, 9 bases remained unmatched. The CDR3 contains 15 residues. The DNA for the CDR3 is TGTGCCAGCCGAGAGAGCGACAGGGGGAATTCACCCCTCCACTTT. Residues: CASRESDRGNSPLHF.

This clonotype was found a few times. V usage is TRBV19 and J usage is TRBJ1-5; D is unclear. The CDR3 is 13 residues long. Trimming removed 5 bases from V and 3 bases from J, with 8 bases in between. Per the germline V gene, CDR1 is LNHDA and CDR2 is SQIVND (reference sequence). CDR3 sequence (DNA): TGTGCCAGTAGTCCCCGCGTCAATCAGCCCCAGCATTTT. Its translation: CASSPRVNQPQHF.

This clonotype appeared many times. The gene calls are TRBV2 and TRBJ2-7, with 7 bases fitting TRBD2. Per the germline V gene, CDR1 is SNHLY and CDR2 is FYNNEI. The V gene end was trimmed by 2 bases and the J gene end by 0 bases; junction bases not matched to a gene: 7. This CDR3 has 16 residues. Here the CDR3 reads CASSEREGPSSYEQYF. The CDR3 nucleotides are TGTGCCAGCAGTGAAAGGGAGGGGCCCAGCTCCTACGAGCAGTACTTC.

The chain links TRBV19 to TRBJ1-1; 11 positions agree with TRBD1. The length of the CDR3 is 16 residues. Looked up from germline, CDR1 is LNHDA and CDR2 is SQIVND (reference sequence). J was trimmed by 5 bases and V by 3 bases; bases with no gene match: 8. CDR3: CASSIPPGTGGTEAFF. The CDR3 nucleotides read TGTGCCAGTAGTATTCCCCCTGGGACAGGGGGGACTGAAGCTTTCTTT.

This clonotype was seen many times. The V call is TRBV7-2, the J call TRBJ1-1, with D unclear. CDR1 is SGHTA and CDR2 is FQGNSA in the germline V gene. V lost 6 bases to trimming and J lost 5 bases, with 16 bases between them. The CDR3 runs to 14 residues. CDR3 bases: TGTGCCAGCAGTTTACAGAAAGGAGGAACTGAAGCTTTCTTT. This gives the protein CASSLQKGGTEAFF.

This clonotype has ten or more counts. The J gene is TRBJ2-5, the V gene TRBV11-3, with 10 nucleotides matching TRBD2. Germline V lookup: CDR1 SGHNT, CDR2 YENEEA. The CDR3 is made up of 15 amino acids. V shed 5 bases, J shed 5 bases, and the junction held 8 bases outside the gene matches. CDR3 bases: TGTGCCAGCAGCCCTCCTAGCGGGGGACGGGAGACCCAGTACTTC. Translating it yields CASSPPSGGRETQYF.

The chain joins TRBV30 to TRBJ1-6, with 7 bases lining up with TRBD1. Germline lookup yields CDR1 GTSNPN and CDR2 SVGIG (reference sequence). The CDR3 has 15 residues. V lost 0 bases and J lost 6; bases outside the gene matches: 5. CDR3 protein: CAWSVLRTGNSPLHF. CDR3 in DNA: TGTGCCTGGAGTGTACTTAGGACAGGTAATTCACCCCTCCACTTT.

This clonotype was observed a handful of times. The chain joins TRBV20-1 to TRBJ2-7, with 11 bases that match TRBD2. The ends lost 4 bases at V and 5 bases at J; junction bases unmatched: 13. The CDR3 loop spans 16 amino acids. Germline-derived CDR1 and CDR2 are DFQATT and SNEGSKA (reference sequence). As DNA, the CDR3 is TGCAGTGCTAAGAAGGCAGCTAGCGGGAGGTTGGACGAGCAGTACTTC. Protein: CSAKKAASGRLDEQYF.

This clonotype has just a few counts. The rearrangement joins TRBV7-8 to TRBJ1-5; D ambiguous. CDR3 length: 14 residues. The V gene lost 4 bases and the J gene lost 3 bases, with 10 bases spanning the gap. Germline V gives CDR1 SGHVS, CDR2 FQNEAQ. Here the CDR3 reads CASSSDWTNQPQHF. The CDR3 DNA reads TGTGCCAGCAGCTCCGACTGGACCAATCAGCCCCAGCATTTT.

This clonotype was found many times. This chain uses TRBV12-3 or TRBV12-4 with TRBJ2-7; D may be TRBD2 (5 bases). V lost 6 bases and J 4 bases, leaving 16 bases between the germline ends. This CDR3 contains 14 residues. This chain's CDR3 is CASSKVNSGYEQYF. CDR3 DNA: TGTGCCAGCAGCAAGGTTAACTCGGGGTACGAGCAGTACTTC.

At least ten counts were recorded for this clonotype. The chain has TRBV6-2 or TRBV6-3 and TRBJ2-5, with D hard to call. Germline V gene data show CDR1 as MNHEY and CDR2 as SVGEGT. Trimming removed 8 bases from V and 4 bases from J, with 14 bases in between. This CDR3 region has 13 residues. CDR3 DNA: TGTGCCAGCGACCTGCCCGGGTTAGAGACCCAGTACTTC. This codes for CASDLPGLETQYF.

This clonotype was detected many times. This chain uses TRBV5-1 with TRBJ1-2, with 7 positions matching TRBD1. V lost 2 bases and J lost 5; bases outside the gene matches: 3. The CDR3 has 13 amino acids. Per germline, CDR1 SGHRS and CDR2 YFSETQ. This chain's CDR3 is CASSFGQAYGYTF. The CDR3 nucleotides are TGCGCCAGCAGCTTCGGACAGGCGTATGGCTACACCTTC.

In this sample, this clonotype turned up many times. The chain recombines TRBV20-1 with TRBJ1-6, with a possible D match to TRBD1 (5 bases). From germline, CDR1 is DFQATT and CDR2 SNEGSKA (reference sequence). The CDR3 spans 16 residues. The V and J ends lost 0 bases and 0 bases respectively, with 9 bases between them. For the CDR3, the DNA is TGCAGTGCTAGAGATGGGGGGAGCTCCTATAATTCACCCCTCCACTTT. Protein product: CSARDGGSSYNSPLHF.

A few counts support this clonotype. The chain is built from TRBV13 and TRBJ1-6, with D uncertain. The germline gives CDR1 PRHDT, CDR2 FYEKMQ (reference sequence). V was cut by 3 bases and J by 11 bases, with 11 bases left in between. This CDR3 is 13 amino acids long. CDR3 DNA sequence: TGTGCCAGCAGCTTGGTGGGCAGAGCACCCCTCCACTTT. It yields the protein CASSLVGRAPLHF.

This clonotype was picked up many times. As DNA, the CDR3 is TGTGCCAGCAGTTTAGGCTCCGGGACGAACCTGGGAAAGGGCTACACCTTC. Translation gives CASSLGSGTNLGKGYTF. This chain uses TRBV28 with TRBJ1-2, with D possibly matching TRBD1 (5 bases). Germline CDR1 reads MDHEN; CDR2 reads SYDVKM. The CDR3 is 17 residues long. The V end was cut by 2 bases, the J end by 8 bases, with 24 bases between.

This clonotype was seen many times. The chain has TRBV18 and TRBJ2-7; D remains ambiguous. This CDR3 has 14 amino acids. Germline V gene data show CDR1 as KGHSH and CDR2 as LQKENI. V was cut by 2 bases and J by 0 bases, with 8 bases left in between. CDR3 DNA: TGTGCCAGCTCACCAGTCAGGAGCTCCTACGAGCAGTACTTC. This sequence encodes CASSPVRSSYEQYF.

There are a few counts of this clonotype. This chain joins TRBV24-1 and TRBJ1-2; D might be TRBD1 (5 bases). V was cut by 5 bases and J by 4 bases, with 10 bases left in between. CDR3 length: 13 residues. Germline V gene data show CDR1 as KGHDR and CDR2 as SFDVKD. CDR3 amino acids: CATSARDSYGYTF. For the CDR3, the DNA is TGTGCCACCAGTGCCCGGGACTCCTATGGCTACACCTTC.